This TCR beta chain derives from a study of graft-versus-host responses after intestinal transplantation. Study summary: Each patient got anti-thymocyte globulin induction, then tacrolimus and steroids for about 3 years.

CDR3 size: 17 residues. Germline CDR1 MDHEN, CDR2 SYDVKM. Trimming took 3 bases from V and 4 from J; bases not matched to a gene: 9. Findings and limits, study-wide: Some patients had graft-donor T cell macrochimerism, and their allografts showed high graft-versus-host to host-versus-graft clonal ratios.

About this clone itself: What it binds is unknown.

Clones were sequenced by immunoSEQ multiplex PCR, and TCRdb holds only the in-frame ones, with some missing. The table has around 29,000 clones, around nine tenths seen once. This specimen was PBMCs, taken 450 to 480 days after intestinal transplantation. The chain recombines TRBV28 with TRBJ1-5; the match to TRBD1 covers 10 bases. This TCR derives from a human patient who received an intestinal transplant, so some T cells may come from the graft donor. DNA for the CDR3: TGTGCCAGCAGTTTGAGACCGGGACAGGGGAGGAATCAGCCCCAGCATTTT. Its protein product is CASSLRPGQGRNQPQHF.